The entry below gives a single T cell receptor (beta chain) sequence along with its context. The sample originates from a study of blood T cell repertoires in COVID-19. At the level of the study: T cells, B-cell-depleted T cells, or PBMCs supplied cDNA or gDNA.

Measured with immunoSEQ multiplex PCR; TCRdb has only the in-frame clones, and not every one. The sample contains about 140,000 clones, approximately 82% of which appear only once. CDR1 is SGHTA and CDR2 is FQGNSA in the germline V gene. The CDR3 has 15 amino acids. V was cut by 1 base and J by 9 bases, with 16 bases left in between. The V and J genes are TRBV7-2 and TRBJ1-5; possibly TRBD1 for D (6 bases). The sample comprised peripheral blood. The sequence was obtained from a human donor in a cohort sampled during active COVID-19. CDR3 loop: CASSLVNRDPGPQHF. CDR3 bases: TGTGCCAGCAGCTTAGTAAACAGGGACCCCGGGCCCCAGCATTTT. Filled out from reference TRBV7-2 and TRBJ1-5, the complete variable domain reads GAGVSQSPSNKVTEKGKDVELRCDPISGHTALYWYRQSLGQGLEFLIYFQGNSAPDKSGLPSDRFSAERTGGSVSTLTIQRTQQEDSAVYLCASSLVNRDPGPQHFGDGTRLSIL.